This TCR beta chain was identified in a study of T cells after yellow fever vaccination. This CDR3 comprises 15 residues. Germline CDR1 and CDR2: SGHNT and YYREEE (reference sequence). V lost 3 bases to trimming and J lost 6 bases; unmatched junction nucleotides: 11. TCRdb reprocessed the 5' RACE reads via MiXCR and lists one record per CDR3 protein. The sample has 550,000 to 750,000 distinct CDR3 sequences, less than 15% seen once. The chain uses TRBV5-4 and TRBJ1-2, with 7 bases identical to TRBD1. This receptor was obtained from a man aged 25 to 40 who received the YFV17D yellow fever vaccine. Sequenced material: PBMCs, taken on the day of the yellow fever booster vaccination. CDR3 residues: CASSSGGGRGHGYTF. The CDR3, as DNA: TGTGCCAGCAGCTCCGGAGGGGGCAGAGGGCATGGCTACACCTTC.